This is a list of T cell receptor beta chains from one sample in a study of blood T cell repertoires in COVID-19. The data were produced by immunoSEQ multiplex PCR, yet TCRdb's version contains in-frame clones alone and is incomplete. The sample shows about 320,000 clones, roughly nine tenths of them seen only once. What was sequenced was PBMCs or T cells enriched from blood (not recorded which). These receptors came from a man in his sixties who had recovered from COVID-19. CDR3s include the opening cysteine and the closing phenylalanine or tryptophan. The order of the fields is V gene, clone size, J gene, CDR3 protein. Clone size is shown for a subset of rows, as once, few, many or a class of expanded clone.

v_call: TRBV18; clone_size: NA; j_call: TRBJ1-5; cdr3_aa: CASSRDRDQPQHF
v_call: TRBV7-8; clone_size: NA; j_call: TRBJ2-7; cdr3_aa: CASSSRDSNSYEQYF
v_call: TRBV19; clone_size: once; j_call: TRBJ2-2; cdr3_aa: CASSMGHVAPGELFF
v_call: TRBV10-1; clone_size: NA; j_call: TRBJ1-1; cdr3_aa: CASSESSGLTEAFF
v_call: TRBV19; clone_size: NA; j_call: TRBJ1-1; cdr3_aa: CASTPTGMNTEAFF
v_call: TRBV11-2; clone_size: NA; j_call: TRBJ2-7; cdr3_aa: CASSPFSYEQYF
v_call: TRBV9; clone_size: NA; j_call: TRBJ2-7; cdr3_aa: CASSLVQGTGVEQYF
v_call: TRBV7-2; clone_size: NA; j_call: TRBJ2-3; cdr3_aa: CASSRDRGLTDTQYF
v_call: TRBV30; clone_size: NA; j_call: TRBJ2-7; cdr3_aa: CAWSVARGYEQYF
v_call: TRBV9; clone_size: NA; j_call: TRBJ1-5; cdr3_aa: CASSVEGNSNQPQHF
v_call: TRBV27; clone_size: NA; j_call: TRBJ1-5; cdr3_aa: CASSSSRANQPQHF
v_call: TRBV7-6; clone_size: NA; j_call: TRBJ1-4; cdr3_aa: CASSRQPTTNEKLFF
v_call: TRBV3-1/TRBV3-2; clone_size: NA; j_call: TRBJ1-2; cdr3_aa: CASSPLQGNGGYTF
v_call: TRBV4-2; clone_size: NA; j_call: TRBJ2-1; cdr3_aa: CASSQDRLVQYNEQFF
v_call: TRBV4-3; clone_size: NA; j_call: TRBJ2-1; cdr3_aa: CASSLSWRSSYNEQFF
v_call: TRBV5-1; clone_size: NA; j_call: TRBJ2-7; cdr3_aa: CASSLELAPYEQYF
v_call: TRBV7-9; clone_size: NA; j_call: TRBJ2-3; cdr3_aa: CASSSLAESTDTQYF
v_call: TRBV6-5; clone_size: NA; j_call: TRBJ1-5; cdr3_aa: CASKETGNTQPQHF
v_call: TRBV2; clone_size: few; j_call: TRBJ1-2; cdr3_aa: CASSRQETNGYTF
v_call: TRBV7-2; clone_size: NA; j_call: TRBJ2-2; cdr3_aa: CASSLSSGASTGELFF
v_call: TRBV15; clone_size: once; j_call: TRBJ1-2; cdr3_aa: CATSIDRNYGYTF
v_call: TRBV4-1; clone_size: NA; j_call: TRBJ1-2; cdr3_aa: CASSQERGDYTF
v_call: TRBV11-2; clone_size: NA; j_call: TRBJ1-4; cdr3_aa: CASSLEAGPENEKLFF
v_call: TRBV7-2; clone_size: NA; j_call: TRBJ2-3; cdr3_aa: CASSLFLAGVSDTQYF
v_call: TRBV5-5; clone_size: once; j_call: TRBJ2-2; cdr3_aa: CASTWGGGANTGELFF
v_call: TRBV5-6; clone_size: NA; j_call: TRBJ2-7; cdr3_aa: CASSLVKSYEQYF
v_call: TRBV7-8; clone_size: NA; j_call: TRBJ2-3; cdr3_aa: CASSLTGADTQYF
v_call: TRBV6-1; clone_size: NA; j_call: TRBJ1-4; cdr3_aa: CASIDRATSTNEKLFF
v_call: TRBV7-2; clone_size: NA; j_call: TRBJ2-5; cdr3_aa: CASSLIGQGAGETQYF
v_call: TRBV25-1; clone_size: many; j_call: TRBJ1-1; cdr3_aa: CASRGAGSLRGTEAFF
v_call: TRBV19; clone_size: few; j_call: TRBJ1-1; cdr3_aa: CASSGSRVSNTEAFF
v_call: TRBV4-2; clone_size: NA; j_call: TRBJ1-2; cdr3_aa: CASSPGPGQGGGYTF
v_call: TRBV29-1; clone_size: NA; j_call: TRBJ2-7; cdr3_aa: CSAKTNSYEQYF
v_call: TRBV15; clone_size: NA; j_call: TRBJ2-3; cdr3_aa: CATSRGGGPAGGLDTQYF
v_call: TRBV9; clone_size: NA; j_call: TRBJ2-2; cdr3_aa: CASKAGFTGELFF
v_call: TRBV30; clone_size: NA; j_call: TRBJ1-3; cdr3_aa: CAWSSGLSGNTIYF
v_call: TRBV5-4; clone_size: NA; j_call: TRBJ2-3; cdr3_aa: CASSSEGMGLAGGSTDTQYF
v_call: TRBV28; clone_size: NA; j_call: TRBJ1-2; cdr3_aa: CASSLSAGGGYGYTF
v_call: TRBV30; clone_size: NA; j_call: TRBJ1-2; cdr3_aa: CAWSLTGARSWLYTF
v_call: TRBV7-6; clone_size: NA; j_call: TRBJ1-1; cdr3_aa: CASSPEIMNTEAFF
v_call: TRBV6-1; clone_size: NA; j_call: TRBJ1-2; cdr3_aa: CASSEADRPNYGYTF
v_call: TRBV27; clone_size: NA; j_call: TRBJ1-5; cdr3_aa: CASSAWGGAGGSNQPQHF
v_call: TRBV6-1; clone_size: NA; j_call: TRBJ2-5; cdr3_aa: CASSEMAGGRETQYF
v_call: TRBV5-1; clone_size: once; j_call: TRBJ2-3; cdr3_aa: CASSLGQGIADTQYF
v_call: TRBV19; clone_size: NA; j_call: TRBJ2-7; cdr3_aa: CASSTTSGGANEQYF
v_call: TRBV6-2/TRBV6-3; clone_size: NA; j_call: TRBJ2-6; cdr3_aa: CASSPVVAGANVLTF
v_call: TRBV7-8; clone_size: NA; j_call: TRBJ2-5; cdr3_aa: CASSLGQGRQGVETQYF
v_call: TRBV5-1; clone_size: once; j_call: TRBJ1-2; cdr3_aa: CASSTGRDTYGYTF
v_call: TRBV25-1; clone_size: NA; j_call: TRBJ2-7; cdr3_aa: CASSEAGYYEQYF
v_call: TRBV7-7; clone_size: NA; j_call: TRBJ2-3; cdr3_aa: CASSTGSGGGRSDTQYF
v_call: TRBV7-8; clone_size: NA; j_call: TRBJ2-7; cdr3_aa: CASSLQAQGPFYEQYF
v_call: TRBV13; clone_size: once; j_call: TRBJ1-3; cdr3_aa: CASSRVRDRGLNTIYF
v_call: TRBV27; clone_size: NA; j_call: TRBJ1-1; cdr3_aa: CASSLSRQTRDTEAFF